This TCR beta chain was recovered during a study of graft-versus-host responses after intestinal transplantation. A single count supports this clone. The germline V gene encodes CDR1 KGHSH and CDR2 LQKENI. The CDR3 totals 15 residues. The V gene lost 3 bases and the J gene lost 4 bases, with 12 bases spanning the gap. Generated by immunoSEQ multiplex PCR, the TCRdb table keeps only in-frame clones and is missing some. Here the sample spans approximately 100,000 clones, roughly 88% being singletons. The rearrangement joins TRBV18 to TRBJ2-2; D gene ambiguous. The sequencing here drew on PBMCs, taken 255 days after intestinal transplant. The source of this sequence is a human patient who received an intestinal transplant, so some T cells may come from the graft donor. The CDR3 bases are TGTGCCAGCTCACCCAACCCGATGGGCACCGGGGAGCTGTTTTTT. Translation: CASSPNPMGTGELFF.